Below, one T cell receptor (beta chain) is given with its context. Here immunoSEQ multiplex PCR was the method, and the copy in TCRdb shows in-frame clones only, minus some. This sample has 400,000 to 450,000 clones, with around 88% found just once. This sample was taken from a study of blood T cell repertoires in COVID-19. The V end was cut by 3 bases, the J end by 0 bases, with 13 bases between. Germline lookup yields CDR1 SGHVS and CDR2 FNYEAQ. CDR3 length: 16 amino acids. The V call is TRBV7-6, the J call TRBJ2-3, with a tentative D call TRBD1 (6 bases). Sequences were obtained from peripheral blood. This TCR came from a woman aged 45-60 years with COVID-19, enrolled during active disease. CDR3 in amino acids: CASSFPGTPSTDTQYF. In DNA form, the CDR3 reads TGTGCCAGCAGCTTCCCCGGGACACCTAGCACAGATACGCAGTATTTT.